This is a list of T cell receptor beta chains from one sample in a study of somatic mutations in cytotoxic T cells in rheumatoid arthritis. TCRdb's table, derived via immunoSEQ multiplex PCR, lists solely in-frame clones and lacks some. The table shows over 15,000 clones, with 75% to 85% occurring only once. Sequences were obtained from CD8+ T cells sorted from blood. The receptor set was obtained from an adult with rheumatoid arthritis. Both conserved end residues are part of each CDR3. The D gene is left open where the match is weak. The size of a clone is reported for some rows only, either as once, few or many, or as a class for expanded clones.

v_call: TRBV28
d_call: -
clone_size: once
j_call: TRBJ2-7
cdr3_nt: TGTGCCAGCAGTTTGGGTGAGTCCGAGCAGTACTTC
cdr3_aa: CASSLGESEQYF

v_call: TRBV19
d_call: -
clone_size: once
j_call: TRBJ2-3
cdr3_nt: TGTGCCAGTAGTATAGCATGGGGGTCGGTCCGGGAAGATACGCAGTATTTT
cdr3_aa: CASSIAWGSVREDTQYF

v_call: TRBV5-1
d_call: -
clone_size: -
j_call: TRBJ2-1
cdr3_nt: TGCGCCAGCAGCTCTTTAGCCCAGAGCTCCTACAATGAGCAGTTCTTC
cdr3_aa: CASSSLAQSSYNEQFF

v_call: TRBV30
d_call: -
clone_size: -
j_call: TRBJ1-4
cdr3_nt: TGTGCCTGGAGCAAAACCGGTGGGGGTGATGAAAAACTGTTTTTT
cdr3_aa: CAWSKTGGGDEKLFF

v_call: TRBV9
d_call: TRBD2
clone_size: -
j_call: TRBJ2-1
cdr3_nt: TGTGCCAGCAGCGTAGTGGGACTAGCGTGGAATGAGCAGTTCTTC
cdr3_aa: CASSVVGLAWNEQFF

v_call: TRBV7-9
d_call: -
clone_size: few
j_call: TRBJ1-3
cdr3_nt: TGTGCCAGCCGGGGGTTTAATGGAAACACCATATATTTT
cdr3_aa: CASRGFNGNTIYF

v_call: TRBV27
d_call: -
clone_size: -
j_call: TRBJ1-2
cdr3_nt: TGTGCCAGCAGTTTATCGAGCGCAGGGAGGGTCTATGGCTACACCTTC
cdr3_aa: CASSLSSAGRVYGYTF

v_call: TRBV7-9
d_call: -
clone_size: -
j_call: TRBJ1-1
cdr3_nt: TGTGCCAGCAGCTTCCAATTGAACACTGAAGCTTTCTTT
cdr3_aa: CASSFQLNTEAFF

v_call: TRBV9
d_call: -
clone_size: -
j_call: TRBJ2-1
cdr3_nt: TGTGCCAGCAGCGGAATGGAGCGCCACTACAATGAGCAGTTCTTC
cdr3_aa: CASSGMERHYNEQFF

v_call: TRBV9
d_call: -
clone_size: -
j_call: TRBJ2-3
cdr3_nt: TGTGCCAGCAGCCTATTTACGGGAGCCGGAGATACGCAGTATTTT
cdr3_aa: CASSLFTGAGDTQYF

v_call: TRBV4-1
d_call: -
clone_size: -
j_call: TRBJ2-7
cdr3_nt: TGCGCCAGCAGGGGTGGGGTCGTCCACGAGCAGTACTTC
cdr3_aa: CASRGGVVHEQYF

v_call: TRBV27
d_call: TRBD2
clone_size: -
j_call: TRBJ2-7
cdr3_nt: TGTGCCAGCAGCAGGGGCGGGAGGGCTTCCGTCAACGAGCAGTACTTC
cdr3_aa: CASSRGGRASVNEQYF

v_call: TRBV27
d_call: -
clone_size: -
j_call: TRBJ2-1
cdr3_nt: TGTGCCAGCAATGGCCTAAACAATGAGCAGTTCTTC
cdr3_aa: CASNGLNNEQFF

v_call: TRBV6-1
d_call: TRBD1
clone_size: -
j_call: TRBJ2-5
cdr3_nt: TGTGCCAGCAGTGAATGGGGACAGCGAGTAGACCAAGAGACCCAGTACTTC
cdr3_aa: CASSEWGQRVDQETQYF

v_call: TRBV7-9
d_call: -
clone_size: -
j_call: TRBJ2-7
cdr3_nt: TGTGCCAGCAGCTTAGCGGTCGGATCCGCGGGCGAGCAGTACTTC
cdr3_aa: CASSLAVGSAGEQYF

v_call: TRBV13
d_call: -
clone_size: -
j_call: TRBJ1-1
cdr3_nt: TGTGCCAGCAGCTCACCAACGAACACTGAAGCTTTCTTT
cdr3_aa: CASSSPTNTEAFF

v_call: TRBV19
d_call: TRBD2
clone_size: -
j_call: TRBJ2-1
cdr3_nt: TGTGCCAGTAGTCTGACTAGCGGGACCGCCTACAATGAGCAGTTCTTC
cdr3_aa: CASSLTSGTAYNEQFF

v_call: TRBV5-1
d_call: -
clone_size: -
j_call: TRBJ2-7
cdr3_nt: TGCGCCAGCAGCTTGGCCGAAAATTACGAGCAGTACTTC
cdr3_aa: CASSLAENYEQYF

v_call: TRBV6-6
d_call: TRBD1
clone_size: -
j_call: TRBJ2-7
cdr3_nt: TGTGCCAGCAATTCTATCGGGACAGGGAAGTACGAGCAGTACTTC
cdr3_aa: CASNSIGTGKYEQYF

v_call: TRBV19
d_call: TRBD2
clone_size: -
j_call: TRBJ2-7
cdr3_nt: TGTGCCAGTAGTGCTCTAGCGGGGACCTCCTACGAGCAGTACTTC
cdr3_aa: CASSALAGTSYEQYF

v_call: TRBV9
d_call: -
clone_size: few
j_call: TRBJ1-1
cdr3_nt: TGTGCCAGCAGCGTAGGCATGGGGGGTGAAGCTTTCTTT
cdr3_aa: CASSVGMGGEAFF

v_call: TRBV15
d_call: TRBD1
clone_size: -
j_call: TRBJ1-2
cdr3_nt: TGTGCCACCAGCAGTGACAGGGCCTACTATGGCTACACCTTC
cdr3_aa: CATSSDRAYYGYTF

v_call: TRBV6-5
d_call: TRBD1
clone_size: -
j_call: TRBJ2-7
cdr3_nt: TGTGCCAGCACGGCCGGGACAGGGAGTGAGCAGTACTTC
cdr3_aa: CASTAGTGSEQYF

v_call: TRBV7-9
d_call: -
clone_size: few
j_call: TRBJ2-7
cdr3_nt: TGTGCCAGCAGCTTAGAATCCTACGAGCAGTACTTC
cdr3_aa: CASSLESYEQYF

v_call: TRBV9
d_call: -
clone_size: -
j_call: TRBJ2-1
cdr3_nt: TGTGCCAGCAGCGTAGAAGGGAACAATGAGCAGTTCTTC
cdr3_aa: CASSVEGNNEQFF